This T cell receptor beta chain was profiled in a study of blood T cell repertoires in COVID-19. Study information: Samples representing acute and convalescent COVID-19 were sourced from the United States, Italy and Spain. Nucleic acid was either cDNA or gDNA, and it came from T cells, B-cell-depleted T cells, or PBMCs.

Original processing methods: Amplification with reference gene primers provided the estimates of nucleated cell counts. Assay: immunoSEQ multiplex PCR; the TCRdb copy retains only in-frame clones and omits some. Clonal size and the V and J genes are those of that table, whereas D and trimming came from the DNA. In the table there are about 210,000 clones, more than 75% of which are singletons. Germline V gene data show CDR1 as SGHTA and CDR2 as FQGTGA. The CDR3 sequence is 13 residues long. Trimming removed 0 bases from V and 10 bases from J, with 10 bases in between. Patients from Seattle were sampled longitudinally, starting during active infection.

The chain uses TRBV7-3 and TRBJ2-1; D possibly corresponds to TRBD1 (6 bases). The sequenced sample consisted of peripheral blood. The sequence derives from a woman in her 70s with COVID-19, enrolled during active disease. The CDR3: CASSLTGGTEQFF. Here the CDR3 DNA reads TGTGCCAGCAGCTTAACCGGTGGGACAGAGCAGTTCTTC.